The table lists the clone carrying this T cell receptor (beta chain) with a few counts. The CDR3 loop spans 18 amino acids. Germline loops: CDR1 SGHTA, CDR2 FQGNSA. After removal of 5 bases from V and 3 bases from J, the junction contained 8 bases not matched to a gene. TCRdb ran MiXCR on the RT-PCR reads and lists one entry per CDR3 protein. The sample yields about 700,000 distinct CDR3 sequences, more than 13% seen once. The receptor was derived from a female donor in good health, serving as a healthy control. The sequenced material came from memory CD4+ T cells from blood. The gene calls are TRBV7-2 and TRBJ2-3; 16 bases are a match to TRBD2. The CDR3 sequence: CASSPTGTSGRGTDTQYF. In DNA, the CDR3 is TGTGCCAGCAGCCCCACAGGGACTAGCGGGAGGGGGACAGATACGCAGTATTTT.